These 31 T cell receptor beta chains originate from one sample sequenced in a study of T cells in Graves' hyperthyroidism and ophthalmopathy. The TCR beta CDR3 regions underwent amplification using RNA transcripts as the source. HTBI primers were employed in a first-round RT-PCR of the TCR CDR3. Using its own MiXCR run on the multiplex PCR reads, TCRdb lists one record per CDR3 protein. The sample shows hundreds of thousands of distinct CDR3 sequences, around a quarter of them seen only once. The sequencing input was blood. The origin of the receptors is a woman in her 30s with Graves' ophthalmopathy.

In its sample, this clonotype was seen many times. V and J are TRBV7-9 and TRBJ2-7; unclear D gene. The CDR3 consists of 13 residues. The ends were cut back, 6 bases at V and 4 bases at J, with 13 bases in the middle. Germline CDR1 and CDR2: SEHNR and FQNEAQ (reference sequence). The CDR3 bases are TGTGCCAGCAGTTTGGGTTCAGCTTACGAGCAGTACTTC. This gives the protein CASSLGSAYEQYF.

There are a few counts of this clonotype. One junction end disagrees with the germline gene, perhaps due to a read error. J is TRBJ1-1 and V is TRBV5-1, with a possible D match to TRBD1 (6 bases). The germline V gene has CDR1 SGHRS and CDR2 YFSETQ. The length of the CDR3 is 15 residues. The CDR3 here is CASSQFSGHNTEACF. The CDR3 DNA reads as TGCGCCAGCAGCCAATTTTCGGGACACAACACTGAAGCTTGCTTT. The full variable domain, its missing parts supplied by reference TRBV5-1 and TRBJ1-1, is KAGVTQTPRYLIKTRGQQVTLSCSPISGHRSVSWYQQTPGQGLQFLFEYFSETQRNKGNFPGRFSGRQFSNSRSEMNVSTLELGDSALYLCASSQFSGHNTEACFGQGTRLTVV.

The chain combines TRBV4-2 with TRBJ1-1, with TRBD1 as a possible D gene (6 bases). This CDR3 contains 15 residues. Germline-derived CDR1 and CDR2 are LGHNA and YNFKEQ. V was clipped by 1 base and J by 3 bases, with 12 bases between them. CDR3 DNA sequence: TGTGCCAGCAGCCAAGCCGGGGGGGGCGACACTGAAGCTTTCTTT. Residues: CASSQAGGGDTEAFF.

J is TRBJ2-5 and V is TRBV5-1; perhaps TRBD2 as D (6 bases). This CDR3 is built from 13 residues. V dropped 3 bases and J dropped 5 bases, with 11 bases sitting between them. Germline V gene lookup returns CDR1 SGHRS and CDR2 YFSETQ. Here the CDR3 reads CASSSGDSETQYF. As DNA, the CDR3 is TGCGCCAGCAGCTCGGGGGACTCCGAGACCCAGTACTTC.

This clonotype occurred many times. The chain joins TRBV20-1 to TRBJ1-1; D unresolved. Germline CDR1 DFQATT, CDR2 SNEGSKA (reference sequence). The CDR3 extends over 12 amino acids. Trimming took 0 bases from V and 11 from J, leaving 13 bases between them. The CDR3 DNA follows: TGCAGTGCTAGAGATCAAGGGTTTTGGGCTTTCTTT. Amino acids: CSARDQGFWAFF.

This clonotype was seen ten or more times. The chain's CDR3 is CASSVEWEPYGYTF. CDR3 bases: TGTGCCAGCAGCGTAGAATGGGAGCCCTATGGCTACACCTTC. The V and J genes are TRBV9 and TRBJ1-2; D is unclear. V lost 0 bases and J 4 bases, leaving 10 bases between the germline ends. CDR1 and CDR2 (germline): SGDLS, YYNGEE. The CDR3 runs 14 residues.

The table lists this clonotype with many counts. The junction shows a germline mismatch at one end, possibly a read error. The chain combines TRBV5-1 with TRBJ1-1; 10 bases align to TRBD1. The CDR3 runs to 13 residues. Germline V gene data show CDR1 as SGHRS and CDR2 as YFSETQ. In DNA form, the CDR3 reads TGTGCCAGCAGCTTAGGACAGGGGGCTGAAGCTTTCTTT. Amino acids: CASSLGQGAEAFF.

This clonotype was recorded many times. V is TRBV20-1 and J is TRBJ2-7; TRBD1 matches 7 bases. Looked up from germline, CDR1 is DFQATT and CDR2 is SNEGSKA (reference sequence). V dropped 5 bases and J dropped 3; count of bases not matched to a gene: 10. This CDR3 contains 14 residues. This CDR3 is CSAGTVISNYEQYF. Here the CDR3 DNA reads TGCAGTGCTGGGACAGTGATTAGTAACTACGAGCAGTACTTC.

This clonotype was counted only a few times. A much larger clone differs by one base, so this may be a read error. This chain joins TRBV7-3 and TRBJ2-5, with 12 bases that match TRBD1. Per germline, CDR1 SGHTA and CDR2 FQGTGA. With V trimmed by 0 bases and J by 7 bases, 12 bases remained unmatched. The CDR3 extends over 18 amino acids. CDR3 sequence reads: CASSLTNAGTGGGGTQYF. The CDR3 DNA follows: TGTGCCAGCAGCTTAACGAACGCCGGGACAGGGGGCGGCGGGACCCAGTACTTC.

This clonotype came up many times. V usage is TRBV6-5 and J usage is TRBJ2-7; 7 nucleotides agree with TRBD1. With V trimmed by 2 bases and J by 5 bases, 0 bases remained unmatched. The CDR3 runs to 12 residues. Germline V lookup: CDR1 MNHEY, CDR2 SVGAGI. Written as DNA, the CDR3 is TGTGCCAGCAGTTACCAGGGGGACGAGCAGTACTTC. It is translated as CASSYQGDEQYF.

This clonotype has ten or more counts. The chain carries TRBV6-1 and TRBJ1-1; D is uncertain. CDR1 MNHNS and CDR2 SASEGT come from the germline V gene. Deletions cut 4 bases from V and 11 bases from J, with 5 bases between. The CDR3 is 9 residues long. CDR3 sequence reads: CASSVGAFF. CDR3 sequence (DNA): TGTGCCAGCAGTGTTGGGGCTTTCTTT.

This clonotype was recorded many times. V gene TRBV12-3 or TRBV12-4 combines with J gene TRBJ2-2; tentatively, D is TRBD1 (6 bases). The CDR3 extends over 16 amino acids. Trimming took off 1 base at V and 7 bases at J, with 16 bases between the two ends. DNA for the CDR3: TGTGCCAGCAGTTTAGGAGGGGGATATAAGGACGGGGAGCTGTTTTTT. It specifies CASSLGGGYKDGELFF.

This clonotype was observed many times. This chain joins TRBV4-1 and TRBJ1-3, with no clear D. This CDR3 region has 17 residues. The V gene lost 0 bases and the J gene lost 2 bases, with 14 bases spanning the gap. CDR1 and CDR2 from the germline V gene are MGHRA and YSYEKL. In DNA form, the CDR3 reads TGCGCCAGCAGCCAAGATGAATCCTCCGCAACTGGAAACACCATATATTTT. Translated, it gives CASSQDESSATGNTIYF.

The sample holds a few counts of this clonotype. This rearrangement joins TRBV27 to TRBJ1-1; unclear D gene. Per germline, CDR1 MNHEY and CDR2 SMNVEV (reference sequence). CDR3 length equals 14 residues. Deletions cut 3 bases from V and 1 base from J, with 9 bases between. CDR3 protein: CASSFAGWNTEAFF. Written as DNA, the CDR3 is TGTGCCAGCAGTTTCGCGGGTTGGAACACTGAAGCTTTCTTT.

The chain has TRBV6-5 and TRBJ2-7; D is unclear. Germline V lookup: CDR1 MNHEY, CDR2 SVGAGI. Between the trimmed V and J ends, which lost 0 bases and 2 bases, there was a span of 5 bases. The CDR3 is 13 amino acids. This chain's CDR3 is CASSYSWTYEQYF. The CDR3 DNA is TGTGCCAGCAGTTACTCGTGGACCTACGAGCAGTACTTC.

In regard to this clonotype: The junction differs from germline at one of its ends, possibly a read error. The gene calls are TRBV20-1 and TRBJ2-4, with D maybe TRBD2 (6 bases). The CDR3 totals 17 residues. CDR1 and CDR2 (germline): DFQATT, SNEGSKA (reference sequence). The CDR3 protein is CSARVRGGATAKNIKYF. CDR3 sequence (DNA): TGCAGTGCTAGAGTTCGGGGCGGGGCTACGGCCAAAAACATTAAGTACTTC.

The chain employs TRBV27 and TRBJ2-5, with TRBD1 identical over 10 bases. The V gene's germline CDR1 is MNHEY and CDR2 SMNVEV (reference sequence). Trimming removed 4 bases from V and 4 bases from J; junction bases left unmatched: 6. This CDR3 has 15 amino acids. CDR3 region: CASSSTRDRGETQYF. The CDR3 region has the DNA TGTGCCAGCAGTTCCACCAGGGACAGGGGAGAGACCCAGTACTTC.

As DNA, the CDR3 is TGTGCCAGCAGTTTCGACAGGGCCCAGCAGTACTTC. The encoded protein is CASSFDRAQQYF. V usage is TRBV6-2 or TRBV6-3 and J usage is TRBJ2-7; the match to TRBD1 covers 7 bases. The CDR3 consists of 12 residues. Germline lookup yields CDR1 MNHEY and CDR2 SVGEGT. The V segment lost 4 bases and the J segment 8 bases; nucleotides outside the gene matches: 5.

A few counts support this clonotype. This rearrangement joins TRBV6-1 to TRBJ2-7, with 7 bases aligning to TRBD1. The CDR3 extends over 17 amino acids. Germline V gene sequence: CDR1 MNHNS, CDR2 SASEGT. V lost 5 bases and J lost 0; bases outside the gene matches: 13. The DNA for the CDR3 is TGTGCCAGCAGTCGGGACAGCAGTCCCCATAGCTCCTACGAGCAGTACTTC. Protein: CASSRDSSPHSSYEQYF.

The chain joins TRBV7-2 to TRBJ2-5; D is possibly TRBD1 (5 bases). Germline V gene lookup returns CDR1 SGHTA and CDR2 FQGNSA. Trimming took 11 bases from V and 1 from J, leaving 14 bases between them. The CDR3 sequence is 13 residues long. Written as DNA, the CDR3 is TGTGCCGGGGCCTACCCATTCCAAGAGACCCAGTACTTC. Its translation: CAGAYPFQETQYF.

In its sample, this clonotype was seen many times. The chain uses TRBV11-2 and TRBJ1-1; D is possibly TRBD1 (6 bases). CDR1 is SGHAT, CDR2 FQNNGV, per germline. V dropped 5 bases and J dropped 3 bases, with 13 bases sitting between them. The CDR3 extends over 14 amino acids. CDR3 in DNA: TGTGCCAGCAGCATTACAGGGTTGTACACTGAAGCTTTCTTT. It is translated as CASSITGLYTEAFF.

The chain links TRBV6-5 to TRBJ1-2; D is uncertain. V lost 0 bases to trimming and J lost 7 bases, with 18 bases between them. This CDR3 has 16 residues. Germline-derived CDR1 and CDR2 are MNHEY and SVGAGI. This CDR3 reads CASSYSWRILDTGYTF. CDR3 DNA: TGTGCCAGCAGTTACTCGTGGCGTATATTAGACACTGGCTACACCTTC.

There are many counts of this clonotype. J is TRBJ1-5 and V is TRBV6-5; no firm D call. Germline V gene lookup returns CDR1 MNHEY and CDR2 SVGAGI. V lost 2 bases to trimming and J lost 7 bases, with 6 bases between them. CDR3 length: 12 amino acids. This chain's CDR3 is CASSYVGQPQHF. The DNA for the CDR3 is TGTGCCAGCAGTTACGTAGGACAGCCCCAGCATTTT.

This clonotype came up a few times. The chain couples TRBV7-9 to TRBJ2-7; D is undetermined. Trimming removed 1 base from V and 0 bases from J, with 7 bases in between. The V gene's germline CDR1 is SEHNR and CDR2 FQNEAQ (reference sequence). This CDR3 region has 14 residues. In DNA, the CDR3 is TGTGCCAGCAGCTTAGGTGTGAACTCCTACGAGCAGTACTTC. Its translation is CASSLGVNSYEQYF.

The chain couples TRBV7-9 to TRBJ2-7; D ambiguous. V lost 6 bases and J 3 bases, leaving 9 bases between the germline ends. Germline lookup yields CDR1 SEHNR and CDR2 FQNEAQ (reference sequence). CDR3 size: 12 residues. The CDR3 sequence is CASRSQDYEQYF. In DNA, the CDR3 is TGTGCCAGCAGAAGTCAGGACTACGAGCAGTACTTC.

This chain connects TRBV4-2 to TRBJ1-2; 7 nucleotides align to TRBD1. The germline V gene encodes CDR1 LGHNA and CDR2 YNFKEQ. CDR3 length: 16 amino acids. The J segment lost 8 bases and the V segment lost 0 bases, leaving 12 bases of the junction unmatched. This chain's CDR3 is CASSQDTGHRGGGYTF. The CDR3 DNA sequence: TGTGCCAGCAGCCAAGATACGGGACACAGGGGAGGAGGCTACACCTTC.

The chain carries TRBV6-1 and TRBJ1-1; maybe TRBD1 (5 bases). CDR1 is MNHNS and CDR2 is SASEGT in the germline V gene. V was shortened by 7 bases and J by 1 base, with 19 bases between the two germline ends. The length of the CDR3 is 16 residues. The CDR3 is CASTTGPGIGNTEAFF. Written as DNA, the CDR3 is TGTGCCAGCACTACGGGACCCGGAATAGGGAACACTGAAGCTTTCTTT.

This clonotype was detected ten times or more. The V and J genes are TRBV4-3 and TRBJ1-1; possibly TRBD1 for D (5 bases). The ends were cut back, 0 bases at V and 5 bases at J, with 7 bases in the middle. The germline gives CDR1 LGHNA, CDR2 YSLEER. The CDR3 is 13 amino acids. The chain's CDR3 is CASSQDRGTEAFF. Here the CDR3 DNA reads TGCGCCAGCAGCCAAGATCGGGGGACTGAAGCTTTCTTT.

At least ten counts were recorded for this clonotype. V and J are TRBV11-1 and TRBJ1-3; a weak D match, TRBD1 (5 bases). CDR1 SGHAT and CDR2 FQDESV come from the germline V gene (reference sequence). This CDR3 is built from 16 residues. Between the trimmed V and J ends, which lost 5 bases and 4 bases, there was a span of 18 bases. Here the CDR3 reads CASSAALGVFGNTIYF. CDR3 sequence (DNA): TGTGCCAGCAGCGCCGCGTTGGGGGTATTCGGAAACACCATATATTTT.

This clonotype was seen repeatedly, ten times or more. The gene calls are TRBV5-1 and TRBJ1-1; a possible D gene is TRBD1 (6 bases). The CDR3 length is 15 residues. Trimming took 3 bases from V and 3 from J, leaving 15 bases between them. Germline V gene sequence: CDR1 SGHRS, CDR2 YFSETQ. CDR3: CASSSTPYRDTEAFF. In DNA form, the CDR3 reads TGCGCCAGCAGCTCTACTCCATACAGGGACACTGAAGCTTTCTTT.

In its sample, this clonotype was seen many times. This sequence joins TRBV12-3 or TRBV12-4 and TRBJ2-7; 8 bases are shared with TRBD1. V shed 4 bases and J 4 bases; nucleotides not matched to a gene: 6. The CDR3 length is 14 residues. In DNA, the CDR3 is TGTGCCAGCAGTTCTGGACAGGGTTTTTACGAGCAGTACTTC. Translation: CASSSGQGFYEQYF.